A single sample gave rise to the 31 T cell receptor beta chains below, sequenced in a study of OX40 agonist ivuxolimab in advanced cancers. Libraries were prepared through the immunoSEQ multiplex PCR assay. The table was pulled from immuneACCESS by TCRdb, which kept in-frame rearrangements only. Such tables lose some clones; where checked, under half of the loss comes from unresolved V genes, and the rest has no known cause. The sample table lists 130,000 or so clones, 93% of them with a count of one. The biggest ten clones account for over 0.8% of the sample. The sample in question was CD4+ or CD8+ T cells sorted from blood, obtained in a trial of the OX40 agonist ivuxolimab. These receptors came from an adult with an advanced solid tumor such as melanoma, head and neck, liver or kidney cancer.

This clone has just one count. The V call is TRBV11-2, the J call TRBJ2-3; D perhaps matches TRBD1 (5 bases). Trimming stripped 5 bases from V and 6 bases from J, with 24 bases between. Germline V lookup: CDR1 SGHAT, CDR2 FQNNGV. This CDR3 comprises 17 residues. CDR3 residues: CASSRRIMGQGKDTQYF. CDR3 in DNA: TGTGCCAGCAGCCGGAGAATCATGGGGCAGGGCAAGGATACGCAGTATTTT.

This chain connects TRBV29-1 to TRBJ2-2; weak D call: TRBD1 (6 bases). Germline V lookup: CDR1 SQVTM, CDR2 ANQGSEA. This CDR3 region has 14 residues. V was shortened by 3 bases and J by 5 bases, with 13 bases between the two germline ends. The CDR3 bases are TGCAGCGTTGAGAACAGGGTGGGAACCGGGGAGCTGTTTTTT. Translating gives CSVENRVGTGELFF.

The chain couples TRBV11-3 to TRBJ1-1, with TRBD1 as a possible D gene (5 bases). V lost 5 bases and J 3 bases, leaving 13 bases between the germline ends. The CDR3 is 14 residues long. Germline-derived CDR1 and CDR2 are SGHNT and YENEEA. The CDR3: CASSPGGSDTEAFF. The CDR3, as DNA: TGTGCCAGCAGCCCGGGGGGTAGCGACACTGAAGCTTTCTTT.

The chain joins TRBV6-6 to TRBJ2-3; 11 bases fit TRBD1. V shed 0 bases, J shed 5 bases, and the junction held 1 base outside the gene matches. CDR3 length equals 15 residues. Germline CDR1 reads MNHNY; CDR2 reads SVGAGI (reference sequence). The CDR3 sequence: CASSYSGTGGDTQYF. For the CDR3, the DNA is TGTGCCAGCAGTTACTCGGGGACAGGGGGAGATACGCAGTATTTT.

The rearrangement links TRBV25-1 to TRBJ2-6; 10 positions match TRBD2. The CDR3 is 17 residues long. The germline gives CDR1 MGHDK, CDR2 SYGVNS. Trimming removed 5 bases from V and 2 bases from J; junction bases left unmatched: 6. CDR3 DNA sequence: TGTGCCAGCAGTCTTGGGCTAGCGGGAGCTGGGGCCAACGTCCTGACTTTC. Amino acids: CASSLGLAGAGANVLTF.

The J gene is TRBJ2-7, the V gene TRBV7-2, with TRBD2 matching 10 bases. CDR1 and CDR2 from the germline V gene are SGHTA and FQGNSA. J was trimmed by 2 bases and V by 5 bases; bases with no gene match: 6. The CDR3 is made up of 15 amino acids. CDR3 in DNA: TGTGCCAGCAGCCCGCCGGGACTAGCGCCCTACGAGCAGTACTTC. It specifies CASSPPGLAPYEQYF.

J is TRBJ1-4 and V is TRBV19, with 9 bases matching TRBD1. V trimming: 3 bases; J trimming: 2 bases; junction bases outside the gene matches: 4. Looked up from germline, CDR1 is LNHDA and CDR2 is SQIVND (reference sequence). The CDR3 runs to 16 residues. CDR3 DNA sequence: TGTGCCAGTAGTATTTTCGGGACAGGGACTAATGAAAAACTGTTTTTT. It specifies CASSIFGTGTNEKLFF.

On this clone: Germline is not matched at one junction end, which may reflect a read error. This chain connects TRBV7-7 to TRBJ2-5; no clear D. Germline V gene data show CDR1 as SSHAT and CDR2 as FNYEAQ (reference sequence). The CDR3 sequence is 13 residues long. CDR3 nucleotide sequence: TGTGCTAGCAGCCGTCAAAACGGAGAGACCCAGTACTTC. This gives the protein CASSRQNGETQYF.

With respect to this clone: Sequence at one end of the junction differs from germline and may be a read error. The chain combines TRBV6-5 with TRBJ2-7; 8 bases are shared with TRBD1. The CDR3 runs to 14 residues. Germline V CDR1 and CDR2: MNHEY, SVGAGI. CDR3 protein: CAISEGQGPYEQYF. CDR3 bases: TGTGCCATCAGTGAAGGACAGGGCCCTTACGAGCAGTACTTC.

V is TRBV5-5 and J is TRBJ2-5, with no clear D. The CDR3 spans 12 residues. V was pared by 0 bases and J by 4 bases, with 4 bases between. Germline V gives CDR1 SGHKS, CDR2 YYEKEE (reference sequence). CDR3 coding DNA: TGTGCCAGCAGCTTGGGTAGAGAGACCCAGTACTTC. This gives the protein CASSLGRETQYF.

The chain recombines TRBV7-9 with TRBJ1-3; no clear D. The germline gives CDR1 SEHNR, CDR2 FQNEAQ (reference sequence). V lost 0 bases to trimming and J lost 0 bases, with 15 bases between them. This CDR3 has 18 amino acids. The CDR3 nucleotides are TGTGCCAGCAGCTTAGCGCCTCCGGGCAGTCACTCTGGAAACACCATATATTTT. Its translation is CASSLAPPGSHSGNTIYF.

This clone has a single count. The V gene is TRBV30, the J gene TRBJ2-1; 8 bases match TRBD1. The V gene's germline CDR1 is GTSNPN and CDR2 SVGIG (reference sequence). V lost 2 bases and J lost 8; bases outside the gene matches: 11. The CDR3 loop spans 15 amino acids. Here the CDR3 DNA reads TGTGCCTGGAGTTCCCTAGGACAGGGTACCCATGAGCAGTTCTTC. Encoded protein: CAWSSLGQGTHEQFF.

V usage is TRBV18 and J usage is TRBJ1-2; 8 bases fit TRBD1. After removal of 2 bases from V and 5 bases from J, the junction contained 7 bases not matched to a gene. This CDR3 is built from 15 residues. Germline V gene data show CDR1 as KGHSH and CDR2 as LQKENI. The CDR3: CASSPAGQGGYGYTF. The CDR3 DNA sequence: TGTGCCAGCTCACCAGCTGGACAGGGAGGATATGGCTACACCTTC. The full variable domain, rest sourced from reference TRBV18 and TRBJ1-2, is NAGVMQNPRHLVRRRGQEARLRCSPMKGHSHVYWYRQLPEEGLKFMVYLQKENIIDESGMPKERFSAEFPKEGPSILRIQQVVRGDSAAYFCASSPAGQGGYGYTFGSGTRLTVV.

V usage is TRBV28 and J usage is TRBJ2-7; TRBD1 matches 8 bases. Germline V gives CDR1 MDHEN, CDR2 SYDVKM. V was clipped by 6 bases and J by 9 bases; unmatched bases: 13. The CDR3 totals 14 residues. The CDR3 DNA follows: TGTGCCAGCAGAGTGGGGACAGGCACCCTCGGGCAGTACTTC. It translates to CASRVGTGTLGQYF.

A note on this clone: Relative to the germline gene, one junction end is altered; a read error may explain this. This chain joins TRBV5-4 and TRBJ1-1; D gene ambiguous. The CDR3 is 15 amino acids. From germline, CDR1 is SGHNT and CDR2 YYREEE (reference sequence). The CDR3 loop is CASSQGRDRDTEAFF. DNA for the CDR3: TGCGCCAGCAGCCAAGGACGGGATCGGGACACTGAAGCTTTCTTT.

The chain joins TRBV28 to TRBJ2-1, with TRBD2 matching 7 bases. Germline CDR1 reads MDHEN; CDR2 reads SYDVKM. With V trimmed by 2 bases and J by 4 bases, 8 bases remained unmatched. The CDR3 length is 16 residues. The CDR3 region is CASSLAPTSRYNEQFF. The DNA of the CDR3 is TGTGCCAGCAGTTTAGCCCCGACTAGCAGGTACAATGAGCAGTTCTTC.

The CDR3 sequence is CASSQGAQPQHF. CDR3 DNA: TGCGCCAGCAGCCAAGGGGCTCAGCCCCAGCATTTT. The V gene is TRBV4-3, the J gene TRBJ1-5; D gene uncertain. V was pared by 1 base and J by 6 bases, with 4 bases between. The germline CDR1 and CDR2 sequences are LGHNA and YSLEER. CDR3 length equals 12 residues.

The chain uses TRBV2 and TRBJ1-4, with D uncertain. Germline V gene sequence: CDR1 SNHLY, CDR2 FYNNEI. The CDR3 sequence is 14 residues long. V was clipped by 3 bases and J by 5 bases, with 10 bases between them. The CDR3 region has the DNA TGTGCCAGCAGTGAGAGGGCCCCGAATGAAAAACTGTTTTTT. Translated, it gives CASSERAPNEKLFF. Using reference TRBV2 and TRBJ1-4 for the parts outside the CDR3, the full variable domain is EPEVTQTPSHQVTQMGQEVILRCVPISNHLYFYWYRQILGQKVEFLVSFYNNEISEKSEIFDDQFSVERPDGSNFTLKIRSTKLEDSAMYFCASSERAPNEKLFFGSGTQLSVL.

This clone was detected once. This chain uses TRBV19 with TRBJ2-7, with 9 bases matching TRBD1. CDR1 and CDR2 from the germline V gene are LNHDA and SQIVND (reference sequence). The CDR3 loop spans 15 amino acids. After removal of 5 bases from V and 2 bases from J, the junction contained 7 bases not matched to a gene. This CDR3 reads CASSPSGTGTYEQYF. CDR3 in DNA: TGTGCCAGTAGTCCTTCCGGGACAGGGACCTACGAGCAGTACTTC.

Only one count was recorded for this clone. V gene TRBV5-6 combines with J gene TRBJ1-5, with D possibly being TRBD1 (5 bases). The CDR3 sequence is 15 residues long. The V end was cut by 0 bases, the J end by 7 bases, with 14 bases between. The germline CDR1 and CDR2 sequences are SGHDT and YYEEEE. CDR3 protein: CASSLGAGLQQPQHF. CDR3 nucleotide sequence: TGTGCCAGCAGCTTGGGGGCAGGGCTGCAGCAGCCCCAGCATTTT.

The chain employs TRBV6-5 and TRBJ1-2, with D perhaps matching TRBD1 (5 bases). From germline, CDR1 is MNHEY and CDR2 SVGAGI. This CDR3 comprises 14 residues. V was clipped by 6 bases and J by 4 bases, with 15 bases between them. The CDR3 DNA reads as TGTGCCAGCAGACGGGAAGCAGGGTCCTATGGCTACACCTTC. It encodes CASRREAGSYGYTF.

The chain recombines TRBV7-8 with TRBJ2-5; D is possibly TRBD1 or TRBD2 (6 bases each). Trimming took off 5 bases at V and 6 bases at J, with 22 bases between the two ends. Germline loops: CDR1 SGHVS, CDR2 FQNEAQ. The CDR3 spans 16 residues. CDR3 sequence (DNA): TGTGCCAGCAGCCAGCACTCCCGGGGGCGTGGAAAGACCCAGTACTTC. Translation: CASSQHSRGRGKTQYF.

The V gene is TRBV28, the J gene TRBJ1-3, with D perhaps matching TRBD1 (5 bases). CDR3 length: 14 amino acids. V was cut by 6 bases and J by 4 bases, with 13 bases left in between. CDR1 is MDHEN and CDR2 is SYDVKM in the germline V gene. Here the CDR3 reads CASSTGAGGNTIYF. The CDR3 nucleotides are TGTGCCAGCAGCACCGGGGCCGGAGGAAACACCATATATTTT. Drawing the rest from reference TRBV28 and TRBJ1-3, the complete variable domain is DVKVTQSSRYLVKRTGEKVFLECVQDMDHENMFWYRQDPGLGLRLIYFSYDVKMKEKGDIPEGYSVSREKKERFSLILESASTNQTSMYLCASSTGAGGNTIYFGEGSWLTVV.

This clone occurred once. The J gene is TRBJ1-4, the V gene TRBV6-1; tentative D call: TRBD1 (6 bases). The CDR3 runs to 11 residues. In germline, CDR1 is MNHNS, CDR2 SASEGT. Between the trimmed V and J ends, which lost 8 bases and 13 bases, there was a span of 14 bases. The CDR3 spells CASQRGVILFF. The CDR3 bases are TGTGCCAGCCAAAGGGGGGTGATACTGTTTTTT.

The chain recombines TRBV5-5 with TRBJ1-2; TRBD1 is a possible D gene (6 bases). The germline CDR1 and CDR2 sequences are SGHKS and YYEKEE (reference sequence). The ends were cut back, 4 bases at V and 8 bases at J, with 12 bases in the middle. The CDR3 has 12 amino acids. The CDR3 loop reads CASSAQGWGYTF. DNA for the CDR3: TGTGCCAGCAGCGCACAGGGTTGGGGCTACACCTTC.

The rearrangement joins TRBV5-1 to TRBJ2-6; D remains unclear. The CDR3 covers 16 residues. V lost 2 bases, J lost 2 bases, and 11 bases lay in between. Germline V CDR1 and CDR2: SGHRS, YFSETQ. DNA for the CDR3: TGCGCCAGCAGCTTCAGTGGGCCTGCTGGGGCCAACGTCCTGACTTTC. Protein sequence: CASSFSGPAGANVLTF.

V usage is TRBV29-1 and J usage is TRBJ2-5; D not certain. V was cut by 4 bases and J by 6 bases, with 9 bases left in between. The CDR3 spans 11 residues. Germline values: CDR1 SQVTM, CDR2 ANQGSEA. CDR3 coding DNA: TGCAGCGTTGCAGGCCCCAAGACCCAGTACTTC. Its protein is CSVAGPKTQYF.

V usage is TRBV9 and J usage is TRBJ1-6; D perhaps matches TRBD1 (5 bases). V was shortened by 2 bases and J by 6 bases, with 12 bases between the two germline ends. Germline CDR1 and CDR2: SGDLS and YYNGEE. The CDR3 is 15 amino acids. Here the CDR3 DNA reads TGTGCCAGCAGCGTGGCAGGGATCCCTAATTCACCCCTCCACTTT. Its translation is CASSVAGIPNSPLHF.

The V and J genes are TRBV12-5 and TRBJ1-2, with D possibly being TRBD1 (5 bases). The CDR3 runs 15 residues. In germline, CDR1 is LGHNT, CDR2 FRNRAP. Trimming removed 1 base from V and 4 bases from J, with 13 bases in between. CDR3 protein: CASGLDQGLGYGYTF. The CDR3 bases are TGTGCTAGTGGTTTGGATCAGGGCCTGGGCTATGGCTACACCTTC.

This chain links TRBV27 with TRBJ2-7; 14 positions match TRBD2. Germline values: CDR1 MNHEY, CDR2 SMNVEV (reference sequence). Unmatched junction bases numbered 8, after V lost 4 bases and J lost 0 bases. This CDR3 is 18 amino acids long. CDR3 in DNA: TGTGCCAGCAGTTCTCAAGGGACTAGCGGGAGAGTCTCCTACGAGCAGTACTTC. It codes for CASSSQGTSGRVSYEQYF.

The chain carries TRBV5-1 and TRBJ1-1; D gene ambiguous. The CDR3 is 12 amino acids. V was pared by 4 bases and J by 7 bases, with 11 bases between. The germline V gene has CDR1 SGHRS and CDR2 YFSETQ. This CDR3 is CASSPGYGEAFF. DNA of the CDR3: TGCGCCAGCAGCCCGGGGTACGGTGAAGCTTTCTTT.